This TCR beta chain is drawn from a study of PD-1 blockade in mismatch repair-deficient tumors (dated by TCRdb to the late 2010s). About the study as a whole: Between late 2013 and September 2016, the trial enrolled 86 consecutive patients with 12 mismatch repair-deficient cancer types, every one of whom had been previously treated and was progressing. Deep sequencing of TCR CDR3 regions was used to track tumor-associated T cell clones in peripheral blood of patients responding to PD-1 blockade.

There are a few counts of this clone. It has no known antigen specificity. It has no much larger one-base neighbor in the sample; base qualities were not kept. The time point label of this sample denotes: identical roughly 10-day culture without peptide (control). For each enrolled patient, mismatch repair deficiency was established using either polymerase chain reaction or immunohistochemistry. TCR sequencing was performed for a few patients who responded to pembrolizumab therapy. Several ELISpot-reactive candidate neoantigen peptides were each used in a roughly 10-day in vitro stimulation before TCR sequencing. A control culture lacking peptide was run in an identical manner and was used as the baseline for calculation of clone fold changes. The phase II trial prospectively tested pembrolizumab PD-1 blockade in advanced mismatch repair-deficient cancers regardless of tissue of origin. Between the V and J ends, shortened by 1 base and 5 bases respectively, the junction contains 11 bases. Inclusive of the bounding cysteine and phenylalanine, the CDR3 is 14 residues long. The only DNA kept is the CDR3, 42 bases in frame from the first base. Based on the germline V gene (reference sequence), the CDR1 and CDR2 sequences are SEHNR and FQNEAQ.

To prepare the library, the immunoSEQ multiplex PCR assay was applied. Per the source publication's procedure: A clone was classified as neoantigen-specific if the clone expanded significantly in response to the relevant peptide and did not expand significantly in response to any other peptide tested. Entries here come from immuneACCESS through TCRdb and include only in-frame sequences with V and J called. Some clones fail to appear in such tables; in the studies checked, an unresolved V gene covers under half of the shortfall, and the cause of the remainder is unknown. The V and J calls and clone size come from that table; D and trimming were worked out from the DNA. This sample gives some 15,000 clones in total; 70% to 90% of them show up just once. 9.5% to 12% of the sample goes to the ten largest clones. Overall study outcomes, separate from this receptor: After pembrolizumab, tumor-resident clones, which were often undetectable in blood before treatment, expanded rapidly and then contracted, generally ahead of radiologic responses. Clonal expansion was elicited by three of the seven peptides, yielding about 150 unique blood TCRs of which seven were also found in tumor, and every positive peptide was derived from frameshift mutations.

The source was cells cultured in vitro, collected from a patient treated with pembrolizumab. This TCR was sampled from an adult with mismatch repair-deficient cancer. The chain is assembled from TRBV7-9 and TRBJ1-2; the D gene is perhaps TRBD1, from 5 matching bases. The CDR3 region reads CASSLGGGEYGYTF. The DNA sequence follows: TGTGCCAGCAGCTTAGGTGGGGGGGAGTATGGCTACACCTTC. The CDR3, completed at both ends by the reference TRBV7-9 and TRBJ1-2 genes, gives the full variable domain DTGVSQNPRHKITKRGQNVTFRCDPISEHNRLYWYRQTLGQGPEFLTYFQNEAQLEKSRLLSDRFSAERPKGSFSTLEIQRTEQGDSAMYLCASSLGGGEYGYTFGSGTRLTVV.